This T cell receptor beta chain came from a study of T cell changes during pregnancy in multiple sclerosis. V lost 4 bases and J lost 1, with 9 bases in between. The CDR3 covers 13 residues. The germline V gene has CDR1 SGHRS and CDR2 YFSETQ. This clone appeared once. Assay: immunoSEQ multiplex PCR; the TCRdb copy retains only in-frame clones and omits some. The data show around 100,000 clones, 91% seen once. This chain connects TRBV5-1 to TRBJ2-7; tentatively, D is TRBD1 (5 bases). The source was peripheral blood, collected after pregnancy. The sequence came from a female donor with multiple sclerosis, enrolled in a pregnancy study. CDR3 DNA sequence: TGCGCCAGCAGCAGGACACCATCCTACGAGCAGTACTTC. Protein product: CASSRTPSYEQYF.